The 30 T cell receptor beta chains reported below all come from one sample, sequenced in a study of T cell responses to AZD1222 COVID-19 vaccine (dated by TCRdb to about 2021). The time point label here, explained by the study, means: about 28 days (+/-7) after the second vaccine dose. The library was built by means of the immunoSEQ multiplex PCR assay. TCRdb provides this immuneACCESS table in a form limited to in-frame rearrangements. Some clones are lacking; in checked studies, under half of them reflect an unresolved V gene, and why the rest are absent is not known. This sample has nearly 95,000 clones in its table, and 75% to 90% of those were observed once. Clones ranked in the top ten supply over 2% of the sample. The sample in question was peripheral blood, obtained 28 days after the second AZD1222 dose. These receptors all stem from an adult who received the AZD1222 COVID-19 vaccine.

The V and J genes are TRBV7-3 and TRBJ1-1; D is ambiguous. In germline, CDR1 is SGHTA, CDR2 FQGTGA. V lost 5 bases and J lost 5, with 12 bases in between. CDR3 length equals 13 residues. CDR3 sequence: CASSLRAGTEAFF. CDR3 bases: TGTGCCAGCAGCCTACGGGCCGGGACTGAAGCTTTCTTT. The complete variable domain, with remaining parts taken from reference TRBV7-3 and TRBJ1-1, reads GAGVSQTPSNKVTEKGKYVELRCDPISGHTALYWYRQSLGQGPEFLIYFQGTGAADDSGLPNDRFFAVRPEGSVSTLKIQRTERGDSAVYLCASSLRAGTEAFFGQGTRLTVV.

The chain has TRBV18 and TRBJ1-5, with D perhaps matching TRBD1 (6 bases). Germline lookup yields CDR1 KGHSH and CDR2 LQKENI. The CDR3 has 17 residues. The V end lost 3 bases, the J end lost 6 bases, and 21 bases lay between the germline ends. In DNA, the CDR3 is TGTGCCAGCTCACCCACAACTTACACAGGGCCCGGTCAGCCCCAGCATTTT. This codes for CASSPTTYTGPGQPQHF.

This clone was counted a few times. Written as DNA, the CDR3 is TGTGCCAGCAGCTTAGGCCTCGGGACAGGGAATTCACCCCTCCACTTT. Protein sequence: CASSLGLGTGNSPLHF. The rearrangement joins TRBV7-2 to TRBJ1-6; TRBD1 matches 9 bases. The junction had 5 bases not matched to a gene; V was cut back by 1 base and J by 7 bases. The V gene's germline CDR1 is SGHTA and CDR2 FQGNSA. CDR3 length: 16 residues.

As DNA, the CDR3 is TGTGCCAGTAGCCGGGACTTCTCCTACAATGAGCAGTTCTTC. Amino acid sequence: CASSRDFSYNEQFF. The J gene is TRBJ2-1, the V gene TRBV19; TRBD2 is a possible D gene (6 bases). The germline gives CDR1 LNHDA, CDR2 SQIVND (reference sequence). V was clipped by 6 bases and J by 0 bases, with 9 bases between them. This CDR3 has 14 residues.

This clone was observed a single time. This chain connects TRBV7-2 to TRBJ1-2; D is ambiguous. This CDR3 spans 14 amino acids. Trimming cost V 1 base and J 7 bases, with 13 bases left between them. Germline V lookup: CDR1 SGHTA, CDR2 FQGNSA. The CDR3, as DNA: TGTGCCAGCAGCTTAGATTCTACGATAGGTGGCTACACCTTC. It yields the protein CASSLDSTIGGYTF.

A note on this clone: The DNA is omitted, as the CDR3 cannot be located on it reliably, and the CDR3 follows TCRdb's listing. V usage is TRBV10-2 and J usage is TRBJ1-1; TRBD1 is the table's D call and was not checked against the DNA. Germline-derived CDR1 and CDR2 are WSHSY and SAAADI. The CDR3 numbers 23 amino acids, ends counted. The CDR3 spells CASTLGQRNTEAFFGQGMAEAFF.

This chain links TRBV29-1 with TRBJ2-3; 12 bases fit TRBD2. The length of the CDR3 is 17 residues. CDR1 is SQVTM, CDR2 ANQGSEA, per germline. J lost 0 bases, V lost 5 bases, and 9 bases had no gene match. CDR3 region: CSVPRILAGGSTDTQYF. CDR3 nucleotides: TGCAGCGTTCCAAGGATACTAGCGGGGGGAAGCACAGATACGCAGTATTTT.

J is TRBJ1-1 and V is TRBV10-3, with D hard to call. Germline lookup yields CDR1 ENHRY and CDR2 SYGVKD. The CDR3 covers 12 residues. V was shortened by 8 bases and J by 6 bases, with 13 bases between the two germline ends. The CDR3 coding sequence is TGTGCCATCCGAGGCCCGATCGCTGAAGCTTTCTTT. Encoded protein: CAIRGPIAEAFF.

V and J are TRBV5-1 and TRBJ2-2; D is undetermined. This CDR3 contains 13 residues. The germline V gene has CDR1 SGHRS and CDR2 YFSETQ. V was clipped by 4 bases and J by 6 bases, with 10 bases between them. The CDR3 nucleotides are TGCGCCAGCAGCCAGTCCGGTCCCGGGGAGCTGTTTTTT. Translating it yields CASSQSGPGELFF. Full variable domain (missing parts from reference TRBV5-1 and TRBJ2-2): KAGVTQTPRYLIKTRGQQVTLSCSPISGHRSVSWYQQTPGQGLQFLFEYFSETQRNKGNFPGRFSGRQFSNSRSEMNVSTLELGDSALYLCASSQSGPGELFFGEGSRLTVL.

This clone came up once. V and J are TRBV6-6 and TRBJ1-5; D unresolved. In germline, CDR1 is MNHNY, CDR2 SVGAGI (reference sequence). V gave up 4 bases and J gave up 2 bases, with 15 bases separating them. The length of the CDR3 is 16 residues. The CDR3 DNA reads as TGTGCCAGCAGTTTCGCGGGTGGGGAGGGCAATCAGCCCCAGCATTTT. It is translated as CASSFAGGEGNQPQHF.

V gene TRBV12-3 or TRBV12-4 combines with J gene TRBJ1-2; the D is unclear. The V and J ends lost 3 bases and 4 bases respectively, with 9 bases between them. This CDR3 is 13 amino acids long. Written as DNA, the CDR3 is TGTGCCAGCAGTTTCCGGGTTGGCTATGGCTACACCTTC. It yields the protein CASSFRVGYGYTF.

This clone was seen a single time. The V and J genes are TRBV9 and TRBJ2-1, with TRBD2 as a possible D gene (6 bases). The CDR3 covers 17 residues. Between the trimmed V and J ends, which lost 4 bases and 4 bases, there was a span of 21 bases. CDR1 is SGDLS and CDR2 is YYNGEE in the germline V gene. The CDR3 nucleotides are TGTGCCAGCAGCCCCCATGGAAGCGGCAGCGGGTACAATGAGCAGTTCTTC. Amino acid sequence: CASSPHGSGSGYNEQFF.

The rearrangement uses TRBV10-3 and TRBJ2-6, with 11 bases matching TRBD1. V lost 4 bases, J lost 0 bases, and 5 bases stayed unmatched. This CDR3 has 18 amino acids. In germline, CDR1 is ENHRY, CDR2 SYGVKD. CDR3 loop: CAISARDRGSSGANVLTF. The CDR3 DNA reads TGTGCCATCAGTGCCCGGGACAGGGGGAGCTCTGGGGCCAACGTCCTGACTTTC.

This chain joins TRBV5-6 and TRBJ1-6, with a tentative D call TRBD1 (6 bases). The germline V gene has CDR1 SGHDT and CDR2 YYEEEE. This CDR3 contains 16 residues. With 1 base removed from V and 10 bases from J, the gap between germline ends came to 18 bases. The CDR3 coding sequence is TGTGCCAGCAGCTTGTTTTCGCCAGGGGTTAGGTCACCCCTCCACTTT. As protein: CASSLFSPGVRSPLHF.

The chain recombines TRBV9 with TRBJ2-2, with TRBD2 matching over 10 bases. The CDR3 sequence is 18 residues long. The ends lost 0 bases at V and 5 bases at J; junction bases unmatched: 10. Germline lookup yields CDR1 SGDLS and CDR2 YYNGEE. The CDR3 loop is CASSVGLAGAMVTGELFF. DNA for the CDR3: TGTGCCAGCAGCGTAGGTCTAGCGGGAGCGATGGTTACCGGGGAGCTGTTTTTT.

The chain employs TRBV6-5 and TRBJ2-1; D remains ambiguous. In germline, CDR1 is MNHEY, CDR2 SVGAGI. The CDR3 contains 14 residues. V was cut by 2 bases and J by 5 bases, with 10 bases left in between. CDR3 bases: TGTGCCAGCAGTTACGAGATTAGCAACAATGAGCAGTTCTTC. Translation: CASSYEISNNEQFF.

The chain recombines TRBV7-9 with TRBJ2-7; 11 positions agree with TRBD1. Trimming at V came to 7 bases and at J to 2 bases, leaving 10 bases not matched to a gene. The CDR3 length is 16 residues. CDR1 SEHNR and CDR2 FQNEAQ come from the germline V gene (reference sequence). The DNA of the CDR3 is TGTGCCAGCATCAGGGCCGGGGGACAGGGGGCCTACGAGCAGTACTTC. It specifies CASIRAGGQGAYEQYF.

The chain carries TRBV29-1 and TRBJ2-1; D is unclear. Germline CDR1 reads SQVTM; CDR2 reads ANQGSEA. Deletions cut 4 bases from V and 2 bases from J, with 9 bases between. This CDR3 has 13 residues. The CDR3 nucleotides read TGCAGCGTTGCGGCAGATCCCTACAATGAGCAGTTCTTC. It yields the protein CSVAADPYNEQFF.

The rearrangement joins TRBV13 to TRBJ2-5; maybe TRBD2 (6 bases). CDR1 is PRHDT and CDR2 is FYEKMQ in the germline V gene (reference sequence). V was cut by 0 bases and J by 1 base, with 9 bases left in between. The length of the CDR3 is 15 residues. CDR3 residues: CASSLGSGTQETQYF. CDR3 nucleotide sequence: TGTGCCAGCAGCTTAGGTAGCGGTACCCAAGAGACCCAGTACTTC.

The rearrangement links TRBV5-6 to TRBJ1-2; perhaps TRBD1 as D (5 bases). V was cut by 3 bases and J by 2 bases, with 11 bases left in between. Germline CDR1 is SGHDT and CDR2 is YYEEEE. This CDR3 spans 14 amino acids. The CDR3 coding sequence is TGTGCCAGCAGCTCGGGGCCGCCCAACTATGGCTACACCTTC. Translating gives CASSSGPPNYGYTF.

The chain couples TRBV27 to TRBJ1-6; the match to TRBD1 covers 9 bases. The germline gives CDR1 MNHEY, CDR2 SMNVEV (reference sequence). The CDR3 has 16 residues. The V and J ends lost 2 bases and 10 bases, in that order; junction bases with no gene match: 9. CDR3 region: CASSLMFGQGRSPLHF. CDR3 DNA sequence: TGTGCCAGCAGTTTAATGTTCGGACAGGGGAGATCACCCCTCCACTTT.

This chain uses TRBV12-3 or TRBV12-4 with TRBJ1-2; no definite D call. Trimming took 5 bases from V and 5 from J, leaving 12 bases between them. The CDR3 is made up of 13 amino acids. The CDR3 nucleotides read TGTGCCAGCAGTCGCGGCTTGGGTTATGGCTACACCTTC. This translates into CASSRGLGYGYTF.

This chain joins TRBV19 and TRBJ2-5; 10 bases fit TRBD1. CDR3 length: 16 residues. Per germline, CDR1 LNHDA and CDR2 SQIVND (reference sequence). V shed 4 bases and J 1 base; nucleotides not matched to a gene: 6. In DNA, the CDR3 is TGTGCCAGTAGTAGCCGGACAGGGGGTTTCCAAGAGACCCAGTACTTC. Translating it yields CASSSRTGGFQETQYF. The full variable domain, with the rest looked up from reference TRBV19 and TRBJ2-5, is DGGITQSPKYLFRKEGQNVTLSCEQNLNHDAMYWYRQDPGQGLRLIYYSQIVNDFQKGDIAEGYSVSREKKESFPLTVTSAQKNPTAFYLCASSSRTGGFQETQYFGPGTRLLVL.

The rearrangement uses TRBV11-2 and TRBJ2-2; D unresolved. The CDR3 sequence is 14 residues long. Trimming left V 0 bases short and J 3 bases short, with 5 bases between. Per the germline V gene, CDR1 is SGHAT and CDR2 is FQNNGV. The CDR3 loop is CASSLDSHTGELFF. The CDR3 region has the DNA TGTGCCAGCAGCTTAGATTCACACACCGGGGAGCTGTTTTTT.

This clone was seen once. V gene TRBV12-3 or TRBV12-4 combines with J gene TRBJ1-1; D is ambiguous. V lost 2 bases, J lost 5 bases, and 9 bases lay in between. The CDR3 has 13 residues. CDR3 sequence (DNA): TGTGCCAGCAGTTTATTGACCACAACTGAAGCTTTCTTT. Translating it yields CASSLLTTTEAFF.

Only one count was recorded for this clone. The CDR3 DNA is TGTGCCAGCAGCTGGGGAAGAGGAGCGGGAGGGTACTACGAGCAGTACTTC. Translated: CASSWGRGAGGYYEQYF. The chain has TRBV7-9 and TRBJ2-7; 10 nucleotides align to TRBD2. V gave up 4 bases and J gave up 3 bases; unmatched junction bases: 12. This CDR3 spans 17 amino acids. Germline V lookup: CDR1 SEHNR, CDR2 FQNEAQ (reference sequence).

This sequence joins TRBV9 and TRBJ1-1, with TRBD1 matching 7 bases. Trimming cost V 0 bases and J 2 bases; bases outside gene matches: 1. This CDR3 comprises 14 residues. The germline gives CDR1 SGDLS, CDR2 YYNGEE. Here the CDR3 reads CASSVAGGNTEAFF. The CDR3 DNA follows: TGTGCCAGCAGCGTAGCAGGGGGAAACACTGAAGCTTTCTTT.

This chain links TRBV7-8 with TRBJ2-7, with TRBD2 identical over 16 bases. This CDR3 is built from 19 residues. The V segment lost 1 base and the J segment 3 bases; nucleotides outside the gene matches: 9. Per the germline V gene, CDR1 is SGHVS and CDR2 is FQNEAQ. CDR3 DNA sequence: TGTGCCAGCAGCTTAGACGTGGGGGGACTAGCGGGAGGGGACTACGAGCAGTACTTC. Translated: CASSLDVGGLAGGDYEQYF.

The chain has TRBV7-3 and TRBJ2-1; D may be TRBD2 (6 bases). The CDR3 consists of 16 residues. V was shortened by 1 base and J by 7 bases, with 17 bases between the two germline ends. Per germline, CDR1 SGHTA and CDR2 FQGTGA. CDR3 in DNA: TGTGCCAGCAGCTTAAGTGGGACTGTCTTGGGGAATGAGCAGTTCTTC. Translation gives CASSLSGTVLGNEQFF.

The chain employs TRBV19 and TRBJ2-2; 12 bases agree with TRBD2. CDR1 and CDR2 (germline): LNHDA, SQIVND (reference sequence). CDR3 length equals 19 residues. Trimming cost V 1 base and J 5 bases; bases outside gene matches: 11. This CDR3 reads CASSIAALAGGPETGELFF. The CDR3 bases are TGTGCCAGTAGTATAGCGGCCCTAGCGGGGGGGCCAGAGACCGGGGAGCTGTTTTTT.